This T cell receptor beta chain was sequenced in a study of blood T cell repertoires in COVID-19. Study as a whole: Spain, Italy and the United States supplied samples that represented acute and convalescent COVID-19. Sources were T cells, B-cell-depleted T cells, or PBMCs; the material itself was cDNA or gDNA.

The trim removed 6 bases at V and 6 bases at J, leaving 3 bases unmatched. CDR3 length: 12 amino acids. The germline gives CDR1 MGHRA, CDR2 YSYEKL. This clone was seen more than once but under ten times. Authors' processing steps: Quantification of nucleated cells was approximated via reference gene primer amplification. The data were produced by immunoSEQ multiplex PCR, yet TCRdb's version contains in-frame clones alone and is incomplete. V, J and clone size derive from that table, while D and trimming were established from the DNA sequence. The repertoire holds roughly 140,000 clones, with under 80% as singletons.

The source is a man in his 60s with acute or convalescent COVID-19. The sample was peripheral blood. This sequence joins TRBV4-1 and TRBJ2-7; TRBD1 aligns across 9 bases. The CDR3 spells CASRGQGPEQYF. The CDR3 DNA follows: TGCGCCAGCAGGGGACAGGGCCCCGAGCAGTACTTC.